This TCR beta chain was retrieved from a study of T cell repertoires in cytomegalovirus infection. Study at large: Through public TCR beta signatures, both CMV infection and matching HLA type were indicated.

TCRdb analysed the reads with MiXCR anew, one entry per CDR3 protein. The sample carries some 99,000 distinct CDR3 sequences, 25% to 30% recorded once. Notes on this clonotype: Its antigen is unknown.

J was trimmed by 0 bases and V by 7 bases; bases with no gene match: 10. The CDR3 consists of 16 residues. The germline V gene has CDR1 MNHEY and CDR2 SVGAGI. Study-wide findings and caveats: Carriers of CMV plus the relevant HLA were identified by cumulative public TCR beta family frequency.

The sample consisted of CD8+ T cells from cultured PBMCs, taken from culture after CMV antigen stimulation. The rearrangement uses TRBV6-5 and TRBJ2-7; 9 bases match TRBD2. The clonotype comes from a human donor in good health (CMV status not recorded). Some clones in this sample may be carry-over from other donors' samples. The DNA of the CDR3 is TGTGCCAGCACCTTAACAATGACTAGCGGCTCCTACGAGCAGTACTTC. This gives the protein CASTLTMTSGSYEQYF.